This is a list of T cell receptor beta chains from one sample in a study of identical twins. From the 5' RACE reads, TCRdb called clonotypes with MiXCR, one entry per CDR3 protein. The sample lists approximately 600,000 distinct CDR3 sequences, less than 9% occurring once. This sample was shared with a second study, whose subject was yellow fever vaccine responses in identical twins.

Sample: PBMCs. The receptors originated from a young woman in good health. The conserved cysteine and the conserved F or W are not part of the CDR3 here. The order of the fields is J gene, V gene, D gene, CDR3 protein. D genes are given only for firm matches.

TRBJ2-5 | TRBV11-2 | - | ASSPPAVAPKTQY
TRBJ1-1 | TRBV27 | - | ASSPIGGSGTEAF
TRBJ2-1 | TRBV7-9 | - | ASSLVGADDEQF
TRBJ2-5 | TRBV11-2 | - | ASSLGIGLASAYQETQY
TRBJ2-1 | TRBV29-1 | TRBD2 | SARAGVSYNEQF
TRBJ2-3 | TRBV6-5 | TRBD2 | ASSFFSGGSSDTQY
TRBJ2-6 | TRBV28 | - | ASSLYLARANVLT
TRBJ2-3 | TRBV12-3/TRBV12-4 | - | ASSSFAGSTDTQY
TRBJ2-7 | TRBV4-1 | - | ASSPGPGALYEQY
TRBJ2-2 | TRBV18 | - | ASSPLYLGLAGELF
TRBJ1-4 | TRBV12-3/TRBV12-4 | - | ASSFSGEKLF
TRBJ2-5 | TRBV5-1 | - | ASSLYEETQY
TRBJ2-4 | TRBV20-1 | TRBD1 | SALRTGGNIQY
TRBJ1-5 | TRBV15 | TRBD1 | ATADRGVNQPQH
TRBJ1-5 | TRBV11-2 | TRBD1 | ASSRLFSTGTEGRSNQPQH
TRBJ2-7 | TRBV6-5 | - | ASSYTDSYEQY
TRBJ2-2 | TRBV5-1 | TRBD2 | ASSWQTSGFGELF
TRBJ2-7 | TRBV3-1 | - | ASSPRGDEQY
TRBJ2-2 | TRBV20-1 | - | SARDLSDGSNTGELF
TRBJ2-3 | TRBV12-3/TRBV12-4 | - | ASTPRAHTDTQY
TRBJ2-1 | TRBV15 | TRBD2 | ATSRPGLAGSSYNEQF
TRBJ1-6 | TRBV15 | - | ATSRDGQYNSPLH
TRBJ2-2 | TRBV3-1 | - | ASSQMANTGELF
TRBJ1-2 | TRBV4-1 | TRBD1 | ASSQDKGASSGYT
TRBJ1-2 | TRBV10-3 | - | AISTDPNYGYT
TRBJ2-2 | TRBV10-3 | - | AISGGSNTGELF
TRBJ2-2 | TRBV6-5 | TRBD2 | ASSYSRGGVGSGELF